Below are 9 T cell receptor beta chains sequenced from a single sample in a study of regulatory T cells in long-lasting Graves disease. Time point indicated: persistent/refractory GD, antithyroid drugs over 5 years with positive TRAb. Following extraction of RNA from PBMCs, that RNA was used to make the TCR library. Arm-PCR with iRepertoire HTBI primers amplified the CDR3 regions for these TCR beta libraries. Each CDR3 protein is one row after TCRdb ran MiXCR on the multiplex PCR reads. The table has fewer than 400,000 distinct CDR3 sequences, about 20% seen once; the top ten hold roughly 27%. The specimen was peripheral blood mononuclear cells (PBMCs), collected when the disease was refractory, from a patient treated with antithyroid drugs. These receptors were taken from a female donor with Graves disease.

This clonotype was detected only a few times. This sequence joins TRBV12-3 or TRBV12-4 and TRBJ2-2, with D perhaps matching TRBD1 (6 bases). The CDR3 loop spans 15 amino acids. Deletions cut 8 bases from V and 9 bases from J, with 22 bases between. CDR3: CASSSAGWGRRELFF. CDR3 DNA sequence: TGTGCCAGCTCCTCGGCGGGTTGGGGGCGGAGGGAGCTGTTTTTT.

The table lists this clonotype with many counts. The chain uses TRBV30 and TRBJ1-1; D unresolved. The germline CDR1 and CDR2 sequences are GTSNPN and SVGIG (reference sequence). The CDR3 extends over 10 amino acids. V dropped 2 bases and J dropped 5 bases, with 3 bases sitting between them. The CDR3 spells CAWSRTEAFF. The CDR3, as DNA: TGTGCCTGGAGTCGAACTGAAGCTTTCTTT.

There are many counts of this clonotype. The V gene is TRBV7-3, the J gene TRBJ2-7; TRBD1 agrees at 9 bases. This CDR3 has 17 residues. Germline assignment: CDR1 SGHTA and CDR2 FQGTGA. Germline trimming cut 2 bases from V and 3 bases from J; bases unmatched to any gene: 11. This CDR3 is CASSLDPPRQGVYEQYF. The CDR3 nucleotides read TGTGCCAGCAGCTTAGATCCTCCGAGACAGGGGGTCTACGAGCAGTACTTC.

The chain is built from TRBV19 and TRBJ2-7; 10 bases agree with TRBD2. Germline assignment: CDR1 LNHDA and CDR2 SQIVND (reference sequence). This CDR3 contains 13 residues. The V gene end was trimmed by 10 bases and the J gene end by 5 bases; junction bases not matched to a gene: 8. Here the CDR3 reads CATQREGRNEQYF. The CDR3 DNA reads TGTGCCACCCAGCGGGAGGGCCGCAACGAGCAGTACTTC.

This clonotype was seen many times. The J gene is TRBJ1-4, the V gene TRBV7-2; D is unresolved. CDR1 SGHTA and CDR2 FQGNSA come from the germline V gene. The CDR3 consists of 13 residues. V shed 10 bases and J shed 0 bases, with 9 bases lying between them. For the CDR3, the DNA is TGTGCCACCATTGGAGCAACTAATGAAAAACTGTTTTTT. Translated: CATIGATNEKLFF.

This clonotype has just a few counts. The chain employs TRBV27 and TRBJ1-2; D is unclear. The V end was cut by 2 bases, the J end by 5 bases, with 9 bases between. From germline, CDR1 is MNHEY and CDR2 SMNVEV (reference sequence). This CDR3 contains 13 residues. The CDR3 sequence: CASSLSQKYGYTF. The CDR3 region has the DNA TGTGCCAGCAGTTTAAGCCAAAAGTATGGCTACACCTTC.

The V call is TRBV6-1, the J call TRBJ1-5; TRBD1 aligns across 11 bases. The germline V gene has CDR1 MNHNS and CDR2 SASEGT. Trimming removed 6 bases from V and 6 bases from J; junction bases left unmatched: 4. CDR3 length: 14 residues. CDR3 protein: CASSRTGGSQPQHF. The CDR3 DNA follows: TGTGCCAGCAGCCGGACAGGGGGCAGTCAGCCCCAGCATTTT.

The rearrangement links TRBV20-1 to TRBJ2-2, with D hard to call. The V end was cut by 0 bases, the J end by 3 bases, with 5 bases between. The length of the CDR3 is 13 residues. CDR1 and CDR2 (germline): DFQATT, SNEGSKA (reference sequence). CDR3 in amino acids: CSARDPDTGELFF. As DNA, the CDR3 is TGCAGTGCTAGAGACCCAGACACCGGGGAGCTGTTTTTT.

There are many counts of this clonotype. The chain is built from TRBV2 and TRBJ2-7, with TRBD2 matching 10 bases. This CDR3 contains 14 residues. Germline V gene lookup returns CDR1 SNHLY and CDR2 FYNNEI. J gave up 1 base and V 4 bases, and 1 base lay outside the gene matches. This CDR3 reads CASSASGGSYEQYF. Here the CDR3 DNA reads TGTGCCAGCAGTGCTAGCGGGGGATCCTACGAGCAGTACTTC.